Each of the 14 T cell receptor beta chains below was sequenced from the same sample in a study of T cells in Graves' hyperthyroidism and ophthalmopathy. It was RNA transcripts that yielded the amplified TCR beta CDR3 regions. A first-round RT-PCR of the TCR CDR3 used the HTBI primer set. MiXCR was run by TCRdb on the multiplex PCR reads, yielding one entry per CDR3 protein. In the table there are about 640,000 distinct CDR3 sequences, around 20% of which are singletons. The specimen was blood. The source is a man aged 30 to 45 with Graves' ophthalmopathy.

The V and J genes are TRBV30 and TRBJ2-3, with TRBD2 matching 11 bases. Germline V lookup: CDR1 GTSNPN, CDR2 SVGIG (reference sequence). The CDR3 is 15 residues long. The trim removed 2 bases at V and 1 base at J, leaving 2 bases unmatched. The CDR3 here is CAWSSGLAGTDTQYF. The CDR3, as DNA: TGTGCCTGGAGTTCGGGACTAGCGGGCACAGATACGCAGTATTTT.

The genes are TRBV7-2 and TRBJ2-4, with TRBD2 matching over 12 bases. Germline V gives CDR1 SGHTA, CDR2 FQGNSA. Trimming at V came to 0 bases and at J to 3 bases, leaving 9 bases not matched to a gene. CDR3 length: 19 residues. CDR3: CASSLAGLAGGPLKNIQYF. The CDR3, as DNA: TGTGCCAGCAGCTTAGCGGGGCTAGCGGGAGGGCCCCTCAAAAACATTCAGTACTTC.

The chain recombines TRBV2 with TRBJ2-2; TRBD2 agrees at 7 bases. Germline CDR1 reads SNHLY; CDR2 reads FYNNEI. The CDR3 totals 17 residues. After removal of 6 bases from V and 4 bases from J, the junction contained 14 bases not matched to a gene. CDR3 in DNA: TGTGCCAGCAGCGGGCCTTCTAGCGGCCTCGCCACCGGGGAGCTGTTTTTT. Protein product: CASSGPSSGLATGELFF.

This clonotype has just a few counts. This rearrangement joins TRBV7-6 to TRBJ2-3, with no clear D. The CDR3 spans 15 residues. Trimming left V 5 bases short and J 3 bases short, with 15 bases between. Germline V CDR1 and CDR2: SGHVS, FNYEAQ. The CDR3 sequence: CASSATTSRTDTQYF. The DNA of the CDR3 is TGTGCCAGCAGCGCAACAACTTCCCGAACAGATACGCAGTATTTT.

In this sample, this clonotype turned up a few times. The chain is built from TRBV7-9 and TRBJ1-2; D gene uncertain. The CDR3 spans 14 residues. Between the trimmed V and J ends, which lost 1 base and 4 bases, there was a span of 10 bases. CDR1 and CDR2 from the germline V gene are SEHNR and FQNEAQ (reference sequence). CDR3 sequence: CASSLETGPYGYTF. Written as DNA, the CDR3 is TGTGCCAGCAGCTTAGAAACGGGCCCCTATGGCTACACCTTC. Full variable domain (rest looked up from reference TRBV7-9 and TRBJ1-2): DTGVSQNPRHKITKRGQNVTFRCDPISEHNRLYWYRQTLGQGPEFLTYFQNEAQLEKSRLLSDRFSAERPKGSFSTLEIQRTEQGDSAMYLCASSLETGPYGYTFGSGTRLTVV.

As regards this clonotype: A single base separates this from a much larger clone, so it may be a read error. The chain recombines TRBV5-1 with TRBJ1-2; TRBD1 aligns across 9 bases. Germline CDR1 SGHRS, CDR2 YFSETQ. V shed 3 bases, J shed 8 bases, and the junction held 5 bases outside the gene matches. The CDR3 is made up of 13 amino acids. The DNA for the CDR3 is TGCGCCAGCAGCTCCCGGGACAGGGTAGGCTACACCTTC. This sequence encodes CASSSRDRVGYTF.

This clonotype was observed a handful of times. The chain has TRBV6-2 or TRBV6-3 and TRBJ2-7; D might be TRBD1 (6 bases). CDR1 MNHEY and CDR2 SVGEGT come from the germline V gene. The CDR3 runs to 15 residues. V gave up 8 bases and J gave up 1 base, with 18 bases separating them. In nucleotides, the CDR3 is TGTGCCAGCGGCCAAGGGACACTTGGGTCCTACGAGCAGTACTTC. Amino acid sequence: CASGQGTLGSYEQYF.

In this sample, this clonotype turned up many times. The V and J genes are TRBV20-1 and TRBJ2-7, with 8 bases fitting TRBD2. V was pared by 1 base and J by 5 bases, with 7 bases of the junction left unmatched. The germline CDR1 and CDR2 sequences are DFQATT and SNEGSKA (reference sequence). CDR3 length equals 14 residues. This chain's CDR3 is CSARGGSGANEQYF. In nucleotides, the CDR3 is TGCAGTGCTAGAGGCGGTAGCGGGGCCAACGAGCAGTACTTC.

The V gene is TRBV4-1, the J gene TRBJ1-2; 8 nucleotides align to TRBD1. This CDR3 spans 17 amino acids. V lost 1 base to trimming and J lost 4 bases; unmatched junction nucleotides: 11. Germline loops: CDR1 MGHRA, CDR2 YSYEKL. The CDR3 bases are TGCGCCAGCAGCCAAGGATGGGCCAGGGGGCCTGGCTATGGCTACACCTTC. Translating gives CASSQGWARGPGYGYTF.

The rearrangement links TRBV5-1 to TRBJ2-5, with D perhaps given as TRBD1 or TRBD2 (5 bases each). Germline V gives CDR1 SGHRS, CDR2 YFSETQ. Trimming left V 1 base short and J 5 bases short, with 15 bases between. This CDR3 comprises 15 residues. CDR3: CASSLSRPGAETQYF. The CDR3 DNA reads as TGCGCCAGCAGCTTGTCTCGCCCCGGGGCCGAGACCCAGTACTTC.

This clonotype was counted many times. The chain uses TRBV20-1 and TRBJ1-2; perhaps TRBD1 as D (6 bases). This CDR3 has 14 amino acids. Germline V lookup: CDR1 DFQATT, CDR2 SNEGSKA (reference sequence). Deletions cut 0 bases from V and 7 bases from J, with 15 bases between. The CDR3 loop reads CSARDREGGGGYTF. The CDR3 DNA follows: TGCAGTGCTAGAGATCGGGAGGGGGGCGGTGGCTACACCTTC.

This clonotype was seen repeatedly, ten times or more. The V and J genes are TRBV3-1 and TRBJ1-1; 7 bases map to TRBD1. The V gene's germline CDR1 is LGHDT and CDR2 YNNKEL (reference sequence). V shed 4 bases, J shed 1 base, and the junction held 6 bases outside the gene matches. The CDR3 spans 15 residues. CDR3 DNA: TGTGCCAGCAGCCCACAGGGGCTTGGGAACACTGAAGCTTTCTTT. Protein: CASSPQGLGNTEAFF. The full variable domain, completed using reference TRBV3-1 and TRBJ1-1, is DTAVSQTPKYLVTQMGNDKSIKCEQNLGHDTMYWYKQDSKKFLKIMFSYNNKELIINETVPNRFSPKSPDKAHLNLHINSLELGDSAVYFCASSPQGLGNTEAFFGQGTRLTVV.

Points on this clonotype: A junction boundary mismatches the germline segment, possibly from a read error. J is TRBJ2-3 and V is TRBV20-1, with D hard to call. Germline V gene lookup returns CDR1 DFQATT and CDR2 SNEGSKA (reference sequence). This CDR3 spans 13 amino acids. For the CDR3, the DNA is TGCAGTAATTGGGCCTCCTTGGAAGATTCGCAGTATTTT. Its translation: CSNWASLEDSQYF.

This clonotype was detected a few times. Mismatch with germline at one junction end may stem from a read error. The chain joins TRBV2 to TRBJ2-7; D tentatively reads TRBD1 or TRBD2 (5 bases each). CDR3 length: 16 amino acids. CDR1 and CDR2 (germline): SNHLY, FYNNEI. The DNA for the CDR3 is TGTGCCAGCCGTGATTCGTGGGACGCCTACACCTACGAGCAGTACTTC. This gives the protein CASRDSWDAYTYEQYF.